Below are 27 T cell receptor beta chains sequenced from a single sample in a study of cytomegalovirus exposure and HLA in healthy donors. PCR was performed using 60 Vbeta and 13 Jbeta primers. Some clones are missing from TCRdb's copy, which holds only in-frame ones; the method was immunoSEQ multiplex PCR. The repertoire holds about 120,000 clones, with 8.5% to 9% as singletons. The sample taken for sequencing was PBMCs. These receptors were collected from a middle-aged woman in good health and CMV-seropositive.

This clone was detected only a few times. This chain connects TRBV21-1 to TRBJ2-1; the listed D gene, TRBD1, was not tested against the DNA. TRBV21-1 is a known pseudogene. The CDR3 loop spans 14 amino acids. DNA of the CDR3: TGTGCCAGCAGCAAAGGAAAGGGGTCGGATGAGCAGTTCTTC. This sequence encodes CASSKGKGSDEQFF.

The V call is TRBV6-4, the J call TRBJ1-1, with D possibly matching TRBD1 (5 bases). The CDR3 spans 15 residues. The germline V and J ends were trimmed by 3 bases and 4 bases, with 15 bases remaining between them. Germline V gives CDR1 MRHNA, CDR2 SNTAGT. Here the CDR3 reads CASSEMATGGTEAFF. CDR3 in DNA: TGTGCCAGCAGTGAAATGGCTACCGGGGGCACTGAAGCTTTCTTT.

A few counts support this clone. The chain is built from TRBV10-3 and TRBJ1-2; TRBD1 agrees at 10 bases. The CDR3 consists of 14 residues. Germline V lookup: CDR1 ENHRY, CDR2 SYGVKD. Trimming cost V 6 bases and J 7 bases; bases outside gene matches: 8. CDR3: CAIRAPDRGLGYTF. CDR3 DNA sequence: TGTGCCATCAGGGCCCCCGACAGGGGGCTTGGCTACACCTTC.

This clone was seen more than once but under ten times. V gene TRBV10-1 combines with J gene TRBJ1-2, with 8 bases fitting TRBD1. Germline CDR1 and CDR2: WNHNN and SYGVQD (reference sequence). The ends lost 5 bases at V and 5 bases at J; junction bases unmatched: 10. This CDR3 spans 15 amino acids. CDR3 region: CASSNGQGTPYGYTF. CDR3 coding DNA: TGCGCCAGCAGTAATGGACAGGGCACCCCGTATGGCTACACCTTC.

The chain couples TRBV28 to TRBJ1-5; D may be TRBD1 (6 bases). CDR3 length: 14 residues. Germline assignment: CDR1 MDHEN and CDR2 SYDVKM. V dropped 3 bases and J dropped 7 bases, with 13 bases sitting between them. The CDR3 protein is CASSFVQGRQPQHF. DNA for the CDR3: TGTGCCAGCAGTTTTGTGCAGGGGCGGCAGCCCCAGCATTTT.

This clone has a handful of counts. CDR3 amino acids: CASSLDSGTLYGYTF. CDR3 nucleotide sequence: TGCGCCAGCAGCTTGGACTCCGGGACACTCTATGGCTACACCTTC. This chain joins TRBV5-1 and TRBJ1-2; tentatively, D is TRBD1 (6 bases). V was clipped by 0 bases and J by 4 bases, with 13 bases between them. Germline assignment: CDR1 SGHRS and CDR2 YFSETQ. CDR3 size: 15 residues.

This clone was seen more than once but under ten times. The chain recombines TRBV19 with TRBJ1-2; 10 nucleotides line up with TRBD1. In germline, CDR1 is LNHDA, CDR2 SQIVND (reference sequence). V trimming: 1 base; J trimming: 6 bases; junction bases outside the gene matches: 8. CDR3 size: 16 residues. The CDR3 is CASSIADRGFLDGYTF. The CDR3 DNA follows: TGTGCCAGTAGTATAGCGGACAGGGGGTTTTTGGATGGCTACACCTTC.

V gene TRBV5-6 combines with J gene TRBJ2-4; D remains ambiguous. V was clipped by 4 bases and J by 0 bases, with 8 bases between them. CDR3 length: 14 residues. The germline V gene encodes CDR1 SGHDT and CDR2 YYEEEE. This CDR3 reads CASSAGPAKNIQYF. The CDR3 DNA follows: TGTGCCAGCAGCGCCGGTCCAGCCAAAAACATTCAGTACTTC.

The V and J genes are TRBV13 and TRBJ2-2; 9 bases align to TRBD1. Germline CDR1 PRHDT, CDR2 FYEKMQ (reference sequence). With 6 bases clipped from V and 7 bases from J, the junction kept 6 bases outside the gene matches. The CDR3 length is 14 residues. CDR3 bases: TGTGCCAGCAGTTCTACAGGGGGCATCGGGGAGCTGTTTTTT. Protein sequence: CASSSTGGIGELFF.

The chain couples TRBV5-4 to TRBJ2-7; TRBD2 matches at 8 bases. The V gene's germline CDR1 is SGHNT and CDR2 YYREEE (reference sequence). The CDR3 is made up of 17 amino acids. V shed 4 bases, J shed 3 bases, and the junction held 15 bases outside the gene matches. CDR3 region: CASSPAGGRGLIYEQYF. As DNA, the CDR3 is TGTGCCAGCAGCCCCGCGGGAGGACGGGGATTGATCTACGAGCAGTACTTC.

This clone occurred many times. The chain carries TRBV5-1 and TRBJ2-3; 10 positions match TRBD2. V dropped 0 bases and J dropped 4; count of bases not matched to a gene: 11. The CDR3 runs 18 residues. The germline gives CDR1 SGHRS, CDR2 YFSETQ. CDR3 bases: TGCGCCAGCAGCTTGGCTCCTAGCGGGGGCTTTTCCGCAGATACGCAGTATTTT. This gives the protein CASSLAPSGGFSADTQYF.

This chain joins TRBV27 and TRBJ1-4; D might be TRBD1 (6 bases). Trimming removed 0 bases at V and 7 bases at J, with 9 bases between. The germline CDR1 and CDR2 sequences are MNHEY and SMNVEV (reference sequence). The CDR3 is 14 residues long. The CDR3 DNA reads as TGTGCCAGCAGTTTATCCAGGGGTGGTGAAAAACTGTTTTTT. Translated, it gives CASSLSRGGEKLFF.

In this sample, this clone turned up a few times. The chain recombines TRBV9 with TRBJ2-7; the match to TRBD1 covers 7 bases. This CDR3 spans 14 amino acids. Per the germline V gene, CDR1 is SGDLS and CDR2 is YYNGEE. V lost 2 bases to trimming and J lost 3 bases; unmatched junction nucleotides: 5. Here the CDR3 reads CASSVVWDSYEQYF. In DNA, the CDR3 is TGTGCCAGCAGCGTTGTCTGGGACAGCTACGAGCAGTACTTC.

This clone appeared a few times. The rearrangement links TRBV19 to TRBJ1-4, with a weak D call TRBD1 (5 bases). V was shortened by 5 bases and J by 8 bases, with 18 bases between the two germline ends. This CDR3 has 15 amino acids. CDR1 and CDR2 (germline): LNHDA, SQIVND (reference sequence). CDR3 bases: TGTGCCAGTAGTCCCCCGGGGGAACCTGGCGAAAAACTGTTTTTT. It codes for CASSPPGEPGEKLFF.

The table lists this clone with a few counts. V gene TRBV4-2 combines with J gene TRBJ2-7, with TRBD1 identical over 10 bases. V dropped 1 base and J dropped 6; count of bases not matched to a gene: 15. The CDR3 has 18 residues. Germline CDR1 is LGHNA and CDR2 is YNFKEQ. This CDR3 reads CASSQALRRDRGDGEQYF. The CDR3 DNA reads TGTGCCAGCAGCCAAGCCCTCCGTCGGGACAGGGGTGACGGCGAGCAGTACTTC.

This clone showed up just a few times. The chain joins TRBV6-5 to TRBJ2-5; a possible D gene is TRBD2 (6 bases). The CDR3 has 14 residues. Per germline, CDR1 MNHEY and CDR2 SVGAGI. Between the trimmed V and J ends, which lost 0 bases and 3 bases, there was a span of 8 bases. In DNA form, the CDR3 reads TGTGCCAGCAGTTACTCGGGGGGTGAAGAGACCCAGTACTTC. It encodes CASSYSGGEETQYF.

A few counts support this clone. The rearrangement uses TRBV20-1 and TRBJ2-1, with a tentative D call TRBD1 (5 bases). CDR3 length: 11 amino acids. Germline loops: CDR1 DFQATT, CDR2 SNEGSKA (reference sequence). V lost 4 bases and J lost 9, with 10 bases in between. The CDR3 loop reads CSATGIGEQFF. The CDR3 nucleotides read TGCAGTGCTACAGGGATCGGTGAGCAGTTCTTC.

A few counts support this clone. The chain links TRBV30 to TRBJ2-1; the match to TRBD2 covers 7 bases. The CDR3 has 16 residues. Looked up from germline, CDR1 is GTSNPN and CDR2 is SVGIG (reference sequence). The V segment lost 1 base and the J segment 0 bases; nucleotides outside the gene matches: 6. The CDR3 region has the DNA TGTGCCTGGAGTGCCCTAGCGGTTAGCTCCTACAATGAGCAGTTCTTC. This gives the protein CAWSALAVSSYNEQFF.

V is TRBV5-1 and J is TRBJ1-4; D is uncertain. From germline, CDR1 is SGHRS and CDR2 YFSETQ. Trimming shortened V by 1 base and J by 8 bases, and 12 bases separated the two germline ends. The CDR3 has 14 amino acids. CDR3 loop: CASSLTGSLEKLFF. For the CDR3, the DNA is TGCGCCAGCAGCTTGACCGGGAGCCTCGAAAAACTGTTTTTT.

This clone has just a few counts. The chain has TRBV12-1 and TRBJ1-4; the D call TRBD1 from the table was never checked on the DNA. TRBV12-1 is classified as a pseudogene. This CDR3 spans 16 amino acids. This CDR3 reads CASSFGGATGAEKLFF. CDR3 in DNA: TGTGCCAGCAGCTTTGGAGGGGCGACAGGGGCTGAAAAACTGTTTTTT.

The chain combines TRBV19 with TRBJ2-7; 7 bases fit TRBD2. After removal of 0 bases from V and 3 bases from J, the junction contained 2 bases not matched to a gene. The germline gives CDR1 LNHDA, CDR2 SQIVND (reference sequence). The CDR3 extends over 14 amino acids. The CDR3 coding sequence is TGTGCCAGTAGTATAGACGGGGGGTACTACGAGCAGTACTTC. It encodes CASSIDGGYYEQYF.

The chain uses TRBV5-5 and TRBJ2-5; TRBD1 might be the D (6 bases). CDR3 length: 15 residues. CDR1 is SGHKS and CDR2 is YYEKEE in the germline V gene (reference sequence). V dropped 0 bases and J dropped 4 bases, with 13 bases sitting between them. The CDR3 is CASSLAYRVTETQYF. CDR3 in DNA: TGTGCCAGCAGCTTGGCCTACAGGGTTACAGAGACCCAGTACTTC.

The chain employs TRBV5-1 and TRBJ2-2; 7 bases align to TRBD1. V trimming: 0 bases; J trimming: 4 bases; junction bases outside the gene matches: 3. Germline V CDR1 and CDR2: SGHRS, YFSETQ. CDR3 length equals 15 residues. For the CDR3, the DNA is TGCGCCAGCAGCTTGGCTACAGGGGCCACCGGGGAGCTGTTTTTT. Its protein product is CASSLATGATGELFF. Based on the CDR3 plus reference TRBV5-1 and TRBJ2-2, the full variable domain is KAGVTQTPRYLIKTRGQQVTLSCSPISGHRSVSWYQQTPGQGLQFLFEYFSETQRNKGNFPGRFSGRQFSNSRSEMNVSTLELGDSALYLCASSLATGATGELFFGEGSRLTVL.

This clone was seen a few times. The chain couples TRBV2 to TRBJ2-7; 10 bases map to TRBD1. The CDR3 is 14 amino acids. Per germline, CDR1 SNHLY and CDR2 FYNNEI. With V trimmed by 6 bases and J by 4 bases, 6 bases remained unmatched. The CDR3 DNA sequence: TGTGCCAGCAGAGACAGGGGGCTGGCGTACGAGCAGTACTTC. This encodes CASRDRGLAYEQYF.

This clone was found a few times. The chain couples TRBV5-1 to TRBJ2-7; the D gene is possibly TRBD2 (5 bases). Trimming took 0 bases from V and 4 from J, leaving 11 bases between them. From germline, CDR1 is SGHRS and CDR2 YFSETQ. The CDR3 is 14 amino acids. The CDR3 bases are TGCGCCAGCAGCTTGGATGGGAGCCGGTACGAGCAGTACTTC. Its translation: CASSLDGSRYEQYF.

This clone was counted only a few times. This chain joins TRBV4-2 and TRBJ2-1; 10 bases match TRBD2. Losses at the gene ends were 4 bases for V and 8 bases for J; bases not matched to a gene: 11. Germline-derived CDR1 and CDR2 are LGHNA and YNFKEQ. This CDR3 comprises 16 residues. DNA for the CDR3: TGTGCCAGCAGCCCATCGGAGCGGGGGGGCGGAGATGAGCAGTTCTTC. Translating gives CASSPSERGGGDEQFF.

This clone has just a few counts. The V and J genes are TRBV18 and TRBJ2-7; 9 nucleotides match TRBD2. Germline CDR1 is KGHSH and CDR2 is LQKENI. V lost 3 bases to trimming and J lost 2 bases; unmatched junction nucleotides: 2. This CDR3 is built from 14 residues. The CDR3 spells CASSPASGAYEQYF. The CDR3 DNA sequence: TGTGCCAGCTCACCCGCTAGCGGGGCCTACGAGCAGTACTTC.